This T cell receptor (beta chain) was sequenced for a study of T cell responses to AZD1222 COVID-19 vaccine. Study findings and constraints: Within unmutated variant regions lay the reported targets of nearly half of spike-specific TCRs. At baseline, just five to seven AZD1222 recipients tested seropositive. Donors, mostly white British, included more females; clonal diversity was possibly underestimated. Breadth and depth of Spike-specific TCRs rose after two AZD1222 doses.

Concerning this clone: Its antigen is unknown.

Germline-derived CDR1 and CDR2 are SGHAT and FQNNGV. The V end was cut by 0 bases, the J end by 8 bases, with 6 bases between. The CDR3 totals 12 residues. TCRdb's table, derived via immunoSEQ multiplex PCR, lists solely in-frame clones and lacks some. The sample comprises 50,000 to 60,000 clones, 80% of which are singletons, and approximately 5.2% rests with the top ten. The sample in question was peripheral blood, obtained 28 days after the second AZD1222 dose. The rearrangement links TRBV11-2 to TRBJ2-3; no clear D. The clonotype was recovered from an adult who received the AZD1222 COVID-19 vaccine. DNA for the CDR3: TGTGCCAGCAGCTTAGAGGGCTTTACGCAGTATTTT. Its protein product is CASSLEGFTQYF. Combining the CDR3 with reference TRBV11-2 and TRBJ2-3 gives the whole variable domain EAGVAQSPRYKIIEKRQSVAFWCNPISGHATLYWYQQILGQGPKLLIQFQNNGVVDDSQLPKDRFSAERLKGVDSTLKIQPAKLEDSAVYLCASSLEGFTQYFGPGTRLTVL.